Below are 24 T cell receptor beta chains sequenced from a single sample in a study of chemoradiotherapy in HPV16-positive cancers. Using immunoSEQ multiplex PCR, the repertoire was profiled, and TCRdb retains in-frame clones only, with some absent. The sample records about 12,000 clones, around 68% being singletons. Sample acquisition took place from a patient who underwent chemoradiotherapy. The receptors were sampled from a human donor with HPV-associated anogenital cancer.

J is TRBJ2-5 and V is TRBV11-3, with 12 bases fitting TRBD2. The V gene's germline CDR1 is SGHNT and CDR2 YENEEA. CDR3 length equals 16 residues. The trim removed 1 base at V and 7 bases at J, leaving 7 bases unmatched. The CDR3 is CASSLGSLAGGGTQYF. Here the CDR3 DNA reads TGTGCCAGCAGCTTAGGGTCACTAGCGGGGGGTGGGACCCAGTACTTC.

This rearrangement joins TRBV4-3 to TRBJ2-4; 7 positions agree with TRBD2. The trim removed 4 bases at V and 8 bases at J, leaving 11 bases unmatched. CDR3 length: 15 amino acids. Germline lookup yields CDR1 LGHNA and CDR2 YSLEER. The CDR3: CASSLRPAGDDIQYF. The CDR3 DNA reads as TGCGCCAGCAGCCTCCGTCCCGCGGGAGATGACATTCAGTACTTC.

This clone was observed a single time. The chain is built from TRBV25-1 and TRBJ2-1; no clear D gene. Trimming pared 3 bases from V and 0 bases from J, leaving 6 bases between. Germline V gives CDR1 MGHDK, CDR2 SYGVNS. The CDR3 loop spans 14 amino acids. Here the CDR3 DNA reads TGTGCCAGCAGTGAGGTGAACTCCTACAATGAGCAGTTCTTC. Translated, it gives CASSEVNSYNEQFF.

V is TRBV21-1 and J is TRBJ2-3; the table gives TRBD2 as D, unverified against the DNA. TRBV21-1 is a documented pseudogene. The CDR3 contains 15 residues. CDR3 residues: CASSPGALGRQSQYF. The DNA for the CDR3 is TGTGCCAGCAGTCCCGGAGCGTTGGGGAGGCAGTCGCAGTATTTT.

The rearrangement joins TRBV19 to TRBJ1-1, with D possibly TRBD1 on 5 matching bases. This CDR3 contains 12 residues. The germline V gene has CDR1 LNHDA and CDR2 SQIVND (reference sequence). Trimming left V 6 bases short and J 4 bases short, with 9 bases between. Here the CDR3 DNA reads TGTGCCAGTAGCAGGGATCGCACTGAAGCTTTCTTT. Protein: CASSRDRTEAFF.

V usage is TRBV30 and J usage is TRBJ2-7, with TRBD1 matching 9 bases. The CDR3 consists of 14 residues. After removal of 2 bases from V and 4 bases from J, the junction contained 6 bases not matched to a gene. Germline V lookup: CDR1 GTSNPN, CDR2 SVGIG (reference sequence). The DNA of the CDR3 is TGTGCCTGGAGTATGGGGACAGGGTCGTACGAGCAGTACTTC. It translates to CAWSMGTGSYEQYF.

The chain joins TRBV29-1 to TRBJ2-2, with a weak D call TRBD1 (5 bases). V was trimmed by 5 bases and J by 4 bases, leaving 11 bases between them. The CDR3 has 13 residues. Germline V CDR1 and CDR2: SQVTM, ANQGSEA. CDR3 DNA sequence: TGCAGCGTTATTCGACAGTCCACCGGGGAGCTGTTTTTT. It translates to CSVIRQSTGELFF.

This rearrangement joins TRBV19 to TRBJ2-3; TRBD2 aligns across 7 bases. V lost 4 bases and J lost 3; bases outside the gene matches: 4. The germline CDR1 and CDR2 sequences are LNHDA and SQIVND (reference sequence). CDR3 length: 14 residues. This chain's CDR3 is CASSTQGGTDTQYF. The CDR3 region has the DNA TGTGCCAGTAGTACCCAGGGAGGGACAGATACGCAGTATTTT.

The J gene is TRBJ2-2, the V gene TRBV30; D is tentatively TRBD1 or TRBD2 (5 bases each). Germline loops: CDR1 GTSNPN, CDR2 SVGIG (reference sequence). Trimming cost V 7 bases and J 6 bases, with 21 bases left between them. The CDR3 runs 15 residues. DNA of the CDR3: TGTGCCTCCCGAGGGACGGGTGTAAGTTCCGGGGAGCTGTTTTTT. It translates to CASRGTGVSSGELFF.

This clone was observed a few times. This chain uses TRBV19 with TRBJ2-7, with D unclear. V lost 6 bases and J lost 2, with 8 bases in between. Germline CDR1 LNHDA, CDR2 SQIVND (reference sequence). This CDR3 has 12 residues. The CDR3 protein is CASRGQTYEQYF. The CDR3 DNA follows: TGTGCCAGTAGAGGCCAGACCTACGAGCAGTACTTC.

J is TRBJ1-6 and V is TRBV18; D is unclear. The CDR3 is made up of 15 amino acids. CDR1 and CDR2 (germline): KGHSH, LQKENI. The V end lost 6 bases, the J end lost 8 bases, and 17 bases lay between the germline ends. The CDR3 region has the DNA TGTGCCAGCTCTCCCCCGGGAGGCCGTCATTCACCCCTCCACTTT. Its protein product is CASSPPGGRHSPLHF. Supplemented by reference TRBV18 and TRBJ1-6, the full variable domain reads NAGVMQNPRHLVRRRGQEARLRCSPMKGHSHVYWYRQLPEEGLKFMVYLQKENIIDESGMPKERFSAEFPKEGPSILRIQQVVRGDSAAYFCASSPPGGRHSPLHFGNGTRLTVT.

This sequence joins TRBV27 and TRBJ1-6; D not resolved. Trimming removed 1 base from V and 6 bases from J, with 4 bases in between. CDR1 is MNHEY and CDR2 is SMNVEV in the germline V gene (reference sequence). The length of the CDR3 is 13 residues. The CDR3 loop reads CASSLFGNSPLHF. The CDR3 nucleotides are TGTGCCAGCAGTTTATTCGGTAATTCACCCCTCCACTTT.

V gene TRBV2 combines with J gene TRBJ2-2; weak D call: TRBD2 (7 bases). Deletions cut 6 bases from V and 8 bases from J, with 19 bases between. The CDR3 totals 15 residues. Germline V lookup: CDR1 SNHLY, CDR2 FYNNEI. CDR3 protein: CASSAEGGKGGELFF. The CDR3, as DNA: TGTGCCAGCAGCGCGGAGGGGGGGAAAGGTGGGGAGCTGTTTTTT.

The chain is built from TRBV30 and TRBJ2-7, with 11 nucleotides matching TRBD1. Germline V gene lookup returns CDR1 GTSNPN and CDR2 SVGIG (reference sequence). This CDR3 region has 14 residues. Trimming cost V 0 bases and J 4 bases; bases outside gene matches: 2. CDR3: CAWSVWDRGYEQYF. The DNA for the CDR3 is TGTGCCTGGAGTGTTTGGGACAGGGGGTACGAGCAGTACTTC.

J is TRBJ1-2 and V is TRBV5-6; no clear D. The CDR3 has 11 residues. V was clipped by 1 base and J by 6 bases, with 4 bases between them. Germline CDR1 is SGHDT and CDR2 is YYEEEE. The CDR3 DNA reads as TGTGCCAGCAGCTTGACGGATGGCTACACCTTC. It yields the protein CASSLTDGYTF. Variable domain in full (rest from reference TRBV5-6 and TRBJ1-2): DAGVTQSPTHLIKTRGQQVTLRCSPKSGHDTVSWYQQALGQGPQFIFQYYEEEERQRGNFPDRFSGHQFPNYSSELNVNALLLGDSALYLCASSLTDGYTFGSGTRLTVV.

This CDR3 reads CASSSPGQGMTNEKLFF. CDR3 DNA: TGTGCCAGTAGTTCGCCGGGACAGGGTATGACTAATGAAAAACTGTTTTTT. The chain has TRBV19 and TRBJ1-4, with TRBD1 matching over 9 bases. The CDR3 sequence is 17 residues long. The V and J ends lost 5 bases and 2 bases, in that order; junction bases with no gene match: 9. CDR1 and CDR2 (germline): LNHDA, SQIVND (reference sequence).

This clone appeared once. The chain carries TRBV7-3 and TRBJ2-2; 14 nucleotides line up with TRBD2. The germline V gene encodes CDR1 SGHTA and CDR2 FQGTGA. The CDR3 extends over 20 amino acids. The J segment lost 5 bases and the V segment lost 6 bases, leaving 17 bases of the junction unmatched. The CDR3 sequence is CASRPPGGGLAGVDTGELFF. CDR3 bases: TGTGCCAGCAGACCTCCTGGGGGGGGACTAGCGGGAGTAGATACCGGGGAGCTGTTTTTT.

This clone has only a few counts. The V call is TRBV2, the J call TRBJ1-1; no clear D. Germline V gene sequence: CDR1 SNHLY, CDR2 FYNNEI. The CDR3 runs to 11 residues. With 5 bases removed from V and 1 base from J, the gap between germline ends came to 2 bases. CDR3 loop: CASSKNTEAFF. CDR3 coding DNA: TGTGCCAGCAGTAAGAACACTGAAGCTTTCTTT.

This clone showed up just a few times. This chain uses TRBV5-6 with TRBJ2-2, with 8 bases matching TRBD2. V dropped 0 bases and J dropped 3; count of bases not matched to a gene: 4. CDR3 length: 16 amino acids. CDR1 and CDR2 from the germline V gene are SGHDT and YYEEEE. The CDR3 sequence: CASSLVFSGDTGELFF. The DNA of the CDR3 is TGTGCCAGCAGCTTGGTTTTTAGCGGGGACACCGGGGAGCTGTTTTTT.

The chain couples TRBV6-4 to TRBJ2-7; 12 bases line up with TRBD2. The CDR3 contains 16 residues. Per the germline V gene, CDR1 is MRHNA and CDR2 is SNTAGT. The junction had 9 bases not matched to a gene; V was cut back by 6 bases and J by 3 bases. The DNA of the CDR3 is TGTGCCAGCAGAATACTAAGGACTAGCGGGGACTACGAGCAGTACTTC. Translation: CASRILRTSGDYEQYF.

V is TRBV19 and J is TRBJ1-4; the D is unclear. Per the germline V gene, CDR1 is LNHDA and CDR2 is SQIVND (reference sequence). With 3 bases removed from V and 4 bases from J, the gap between germline ends came to 12 bases. The CDR3 runs to 15 residues. The CDR3 nucleotides are TGTGCCAGTAGTATGTCGATAGGGAATAATGAAAAACTGTTTTTT. Translated: CASSMSIGNNEKLFF.

The V and J genes are TRBV11-3 and TRBJ2-1; a weak D match, TRBD2 (7 bases). This CDR3 comprises 15 residues. Trimming removed 3 bases at V and 6 bases at J, with 15 bases between. CDR1 and CDR2 (germline): SGHNT, YENEEA. This CDR3 is CASSFREEGVNEQFF. The CDR3 DNA is TGTGCCAGCAGCTTCCGGGAGGAGGGGGTCAATGAGCAGTTCTTC.

The V gene is TRBV5-6, the J gene TRBJ2-3; no clear D gene. Trimming took off 0 bases at V and 1 base at J, with 6 bases between the two ends. The CDR3 is made up of 14 amino acids. In germline, CDR1 is SGHDT, CDR2 YYEEEE. The CDR3 protein is CASSLGGGTDTQYF. The CDR3, as DNA: TGTGCCAGCAGCTTGGGAGGAGGCACAGATACGCAGTATTTT.

This clone was counted between two and nine times. The V gene is TRBV4-1, the J gene TRBJ1-1, with D perhaps TRBD1 (5 bases). CDR3 length equals 15 residues. Germline loops: CDR1 MGHRA, CDR2 YSYEKL. V lost 0 bases to trimming and J lost 10 bases, with 18 bases between them. This CDR3 reads CASSQDTDTERGAFF. The CDR3 DNA follows: TGCGCCAGCAGCCAAGACACGGACACCGAAAGAGGAGCTTTCTTT.